This TCR beta chain appears in the sequencing data of a study of T cell repertoires in cytomegalovirus infection. About the research overall: Public TCR beta signatures were indicative of both CMV infection and a matching HLA type. The study's findings and limits: Dominant in the ex vivo response were TCR beta clonotypes restricted by HLA-C and specific for CMV. Carriage of CMV together with the relevant HLA was identifiable through cumulative public TCR beta family frequency.

TCRdb re-called the reads through MiXCR, storing one row per CDR3 protein. Among about 230,000 distinct CDR3 sequences, approximately 22% were seen once, and the ten largest hold 15% to 20%. This clonotype has only a few counts. No antigen is known for it. The CDR3 is made up of 15 amino acids. V was trimmed by 3 bases and J by 0 bases, leaving 11 bases between them. Germline V lookup: CDR1 MDHEN, CDR2 SYDVKM. The chain links TRBV28 to TRBJ2-5; no definite D call. Specimen: CD8+ T cells from PBMCs. The receptor's source is a human donor in good health (CMV status not recorded). Some clones in this sample may be carry-over from other donors' samples. The CDR3 nucleotides are TGTGCCAGCAGTTTCGGCTACCCCTACCAAGAGACCCAGTACTTC. Protein product: CASSFGYPYQETQYF.